This T cell receptor (beta chain) was sequenced for a study of cytomegalovirus exposure and HLA in healthy donors. 60 Vbeta and 13 Jbeta primers were used in PCR. Only in-frame clones appear in the TCRdb table, and some are missing; sequencing was by immunoSEQ multiplex PCR. This repertoire shows fewer than 250,000 clones, around 80% found once; its top ten account for around 6%. After removal of 7 bases from V and 1 base from J, the junction contained 1 base not matched to a gene. Germline V gene data show CDR1 as MGHDK and CDR2 as SYGVNS. The CDR3 is 13 amino acids. Regarding this clone: Its specificity is unknown.

Whole-study results and caveats: Some V segments, TRBV6-2 and TRBV6-3 among them, were indistinguishable and were therefore excluded.

The rearrangement uses TRBV25-1 and TRBJ2-5; 9 bases align to TRBD2. This TCR was recovered from a man aged 40-49 years in good health and CMV-seropositive. Sequencing was done on a sample of PBMCs. In DNA, the CDR3 is TGTGCCAGCACACTAGCGGGCCAAGAGACCCAGTACTTC. Protein product: CASTLAGQETQYF.